The rows below give T cell receptor beta chains drawn from one sample of a study of T cell responses to AZD1222 COVID-19 vaccine. The method was immunoSEQ multiplex PCR; TCRdb's version includes in-frame clones alone and lacks a portion of them. The data show about 44,000 clones, 83% seen once. The input for sequencing was peripheral blood, taken on day 0 of AZD1222 vaccination. These receptors were collected from an adult in good health. CDR3s include the opening cysteine and the closing phenylalanine or tryptophan. Fields, in order: V gene, CDR3 protein.

v_call: TRBV19
cdr3_aa: CASSTGKVSGELFF

v_call: TRBV4-1
cdr3_aa: CASSQVLGVEKLFF

v_call: TRBV5-1
cdr3_aa: CASSLGASFEAFF

v_call: TRBV10-3
cdr3_aa: CAISESRGRGLQETQYF

v_call: TRBV2
cdr3_aa: CASSKTSGGLNTQYF

v_call: TRBV6-5
cdr3_aa: CASRPWGQDNEKLFF

v_call: TRBV30
cdr3_aa: CAWSLGTANTEAFF

v_call: TRBV23-1
cdr3_aa: CASSQYRPGHVNTEAFF

v_call: TRBV28
cdr3_aa: CASSHGGRGFYEQYF

v_call: TRBV28
cdr3_aa: CASSSSGGLIDTQYF

v_call: TRBV7-2
cdr3_aa: CASSLETNGHEQFF

v_call: TRBV19
cdr3_aa: CASSADFQQTNYGYTF

v_call: TRBV5-1
cdr3_aa: CASNLRTGGSNTEAFF

v_call: TRBV7-9
cdr3_aa: CASSPLTGGHQDTQYF

v_call: TRBV6-5
cdr3_aa: CASSYSLADKQFF

v_call: TRBV7-2
cdr3_aa: CASSLLGRNSPLHF

v_call: TRBV9
cdr3_aa: CASSPRDLGGLNEQFF

v_call: TRBV10-2
cdr3_aa: CASSEWQNANYGYTF

v_call: TRBV4-1
cdr3_aa: CASSRFWRATGDTQYF

v_call: TRBV28
cdr3_aa: CASSSWTVMNTEAFF